The 16 T cell receptor beta chains presented below share a single source sample, sequenced in a study of cytotoxic CD8 clonotypes in ibrutinib-treated CLL. Some clones are missing from TCRdb's copy, which holds only in-frame ones; the method was immunoSEQ multiplex PCR. The sample yields around 310,000 clones, 80% seen once. This sample comprised PBMCs, obtained before ibrutinib treatment. The receptor set was obtained from a human donor with chronic lymphocytic leukemia.

The rearrangement links TRBV7-9 to TRBJ2-5; D is perhaps TRBD2 (6 bases). The CDR3 loop spans 12 amino acids. Trimming took 5 bases from V and 5 from J, leaving 9 bases between them. The germline gives CDR1 SEHNR, CDR2 FQNEAQ (reference sequence). The CDR3 region has the DNA TGTGCCAGCAGCCAGAGCGGGGAGACCCAGTACTTC. It yields the protein CASSQSGETQYF.

The CDR3: CASSPTAVYNEQFF. CDR3 in DNA: TGTGCCAGCTCCCCAACGGCGGTATACAATGAGCAGTTCTTC. V and J are TRBV28 and TRBJ2-1; D ambiguous. Germline V gene data show CDR1 as MDHEN and CDR2 as SYDVKM. The CDR3 is made up of 14 amino acids. Trimming left V 8 bases short and J 4 bases short, with 15 bases between.

There are a few counts of this clone. The chain employs TRBV28 and TRBJ2-7; possible D gene TRBD2, 6 bases. The V end lost 10 bases, the J end lost 2 bases, and 12 bases lay between the germline ends. The CDR3 sequence is 12 residues long. Germline V gene lookup returns CDR1 MDHEN and CDR2 SYDVKM. The CDR3 loop is CATGTFTYEQYF. In nucleotides, the CDR3 is TGTGCCACCGGGACTTTCACCTACGAGCAGTACTTC.

V usage is TRBV5-4 and J usage is TRBJ2-7; D is possibly TRBD2 (6 bases). Germline CDR1 and CDR2: SGHNT and YYREEE (reference sequence). V was clipped by 2 bases and J by 4 bases, with 16 bases between them. The CDR3 has 15 amino acids. This chain's CDR3 is CASSLGGNGGYEQYF. The CDR3 DNA is TGTGCCAGCAGCTTAGGCGGGAATGGCGGATACGAGCAGTACTTC. Variable domain in full (rest from reference TRBV5-4 and TRBJ2-7): ETGVTQSPTHLIKTRGQQVTLRCSSQSGHNTVSWYQQALGQGPQFIFQYYREEENGRGNFPPRFSGLQFPNYSSELNVNALELDDSALYLCASSLGGNGGYEQYFGPGTRLTVT.

This clone appeared a few times. CDR3 DNA: TGTGCCTGGAGTGTAGGGGGTATTGGCTATGGCTACACCTTC. Its translation: CAWSVGGIGYGYTF. The chain recombines TRBV30 with TRBJ1-2, with D possibly being TRBD1 (6 bases). Per germline, CDR1 GTSNPN and CDR2 SVGIG (reference sequence). CDR3 size: 14 residues. The V and J ends lost 0 bases and 4 bases respectively, with 12 bases between them.

The genes are TRBV6-5 and TRBJ1-1; 10 bases fit TRBD1. The CDR3 runs to 15 residues. V lost 2 bases to trimming and J lost 5 bases; unmatched junction nucleotides: 5. Germline CDR1 is MNHEY and CDR2 is SVGAGI. CDR3 amino acids: CASSYLGQGKTEAFF. The CDR3 DNA is TGTGCCAGCAGTTACCTGGGACAGGGGAAAACTGAAGCTTTCTTT.

The chain carries TRBV19 and TRBJ1-4; weak D call: TRBD1 (6 bases). The CDR3 spans 14 residues. Deletions cut 8 bases from V and 4 bases from J, with 14 bases between. The germline CDR1 and CDR2 sequences are LNHDA and SQIVND (reference sequence). The CDR3 nucleotides read TGTGCCAGTGGACACAGGGCAGATAATGAAAAACTGTTTTTT. This translates into CASGHRADNEKLFF. The full variable domain, its missing parts supplied by reference TRBV19 and TRBJ1-4, is DGGITQSPKYLFRKEGQNVTLSCEQNLNHDAMYWYRQDPGQGLRLIYYSQIVNDFQKGDIAEGYSVSREKKESFPLTVTSAQKNPTAFYLCASGHRADNEKLFFGSGTQLSVL.

The chain employs TRBV27 and TRBJ2-7, with D uncertain. This CDR3 is built from 17 residues. Looked up from germline, CDR1 is MNHEY and CDR2 is SMNVEV (reference sequence). V was cut by 0 bases and J by 2 bases, with 17 bases left in between. The CDR3 here is CASSLSAAEFITYEQYF. CDR3 sequence (DNA): TGTGCCAGCAGTTTATCGGCCGCGGAGTTTATAACCTACGAGCAGTACTTC.

J is TRBJ2-7 and V is TRBV25-1; possibly TRBD1 for D (6 bases). The CDR3 is made up of 17 amino acids. Germline CDR1 is MGHDK and CDR2 is SYGVNS. Trimming pared 4 bases from V and 1 base from J, leaving 20 bases between. CDR3 in DNA: TGTGCCAGCAGTGGAATTTCAGGGGCTTCGACGTCCTACGAGCAGTACTTC. Residues: CASSGISGASTSYEQYF.

The chain carries TRBV27 and TRBJ2-7, with D unresolved. The V and J ends lost 5 bases and 5 bases respectively, with 10 bases between them. The CDR3 contains 12 residues. Germline assignment: CDR1 MNHEY and CDR2 SMNVEV (reference sequence). The CDR3 region is CASSPHPHEQYF. For the CDR3, the DNA is TGTGCCAGCAGTCCACACCCCCACGAGCAGTACTTC.

The chain joins TRBV6-5 to TRBJ2-5; perhaps TRBD2 as D (6 bases). The CDR3 has 16 residues. Trimming took off 3 bases at V and 1 base at J, with 15 bases between the two ends. Germline loops: CDR1 MNHEY, CDR2 SVGAGI. CDR3 coding DNA: TGTGCCAGCAGTTATAAGTGGGAGGTGGCCCAAGAGACCCAGTACTTC. Protein product: CASSYKWEVAQETQYF.

The J gene is TRBJ1-2, the V gene TRBV15, with a weak D call TRBD1 (5 bases). CDR3 size: 13 residues. Germline CDR1 LNHNV, CDR2 YYDKDF (reference sequence). Trimming cost V 4 bases and J 4 bases, with 10 bases left between them. CDR3 nucleotides: TGTGCCACCAGCAAAATAAGGGGCTATGGCTACACCTTC. Encoded protein: CATSKIRGYGYTF.

The J gene is TRBJ2-1, the V gene TRBV7-2, with D possibly matching TRBD2 (6 bases). CDR3 length: 13 amino acids. Trimming removed 2 bases from V and 7 bases from J, with 9 bases in between. Germline values: CDR1 SGHTA, CDR2 FQGNSA. The CDR3 DNA reads TGTGCCAGCAGCTTACAAGGGAGGAATGAGCAGTTCTTC. Translating gives CASSLQGRNEQFF.

This clone came up a few times. The V gene is TRBV11-2, the J gene TRBJ1-2, with D maybe TRBD1 (5 bases). Per the germline V gene, CDR1 is SGHAT and CDR2 is FQNNGV. V gave up 1 base and J gave up 2 bases, with 5 bases separating them. This CDR3 region has 13 residues. CDR3 sequence reads: CASSLGQNYGYTF. CDR3 sequence (DNA): TGTGCCAGCAGCTTAGGACAGAACTATGGCTACACCTTC. Combining the CDR3 with reference TRBV11-2 and TRBJ1-2 gives the whole variable domain EAGVAQSPRYKIIEKRQSVAFWCNPISGHATLYWYQQILGQGPKLLIQFQNNGVVDDSQLPKDRFSAERLKGVDSTLKIQPAKLEDSAVYLCASSLGQNYGYTFGSGTRLTVV.

V and J are TRBV27 and TRBJ2-7; TRBD2 matches at 7 bases. The CDR3 contains 15 residues. Germline lookup yields CDR1 MNHEY and CDR2 SMNVEV (reference sequence). V was clipped by 6 bases and J by 2 bases; unmatched bases: 10. In DNA form, the CDR3 reads TGTGCCAGCAGACGAAGGGCGGGAGAAACCTACGAGCAGTACTTC. Its protein is CASRRRAGETYEQYF.

The V and J genes are TRBV6-5 and TRBJ2-3, with D uncertain. The CDR3 runs 13 residues. V was trimmed by 5 bases and J by 4 bases, leaving 10 bases between them. Germline V gives CDR1 MNHEY, CDR2 SVGAGI. CDR3 sequence reads: CASSPTQADTQYF. The CDR3 DNA sequence: TGTGCCAGCAGTCCTACCCAGGCAGATACGCAGTATTTT.